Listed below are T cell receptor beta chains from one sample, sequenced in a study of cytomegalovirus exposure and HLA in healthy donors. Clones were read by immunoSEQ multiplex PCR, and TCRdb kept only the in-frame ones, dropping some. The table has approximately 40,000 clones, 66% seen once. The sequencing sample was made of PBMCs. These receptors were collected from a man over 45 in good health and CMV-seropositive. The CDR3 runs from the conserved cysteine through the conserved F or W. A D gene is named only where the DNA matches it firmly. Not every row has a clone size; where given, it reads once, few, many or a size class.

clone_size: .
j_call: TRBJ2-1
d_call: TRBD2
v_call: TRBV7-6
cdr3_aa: CASSAGLAGGNEQFF
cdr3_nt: TGTGCCAGCAGCGCGGGACTAGCGGGGGGAAATGAGCAGTTCTTC

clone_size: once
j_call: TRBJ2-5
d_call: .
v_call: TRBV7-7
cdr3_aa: CASSLRGQGGTQYF
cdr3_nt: TGTGCCAGCAGCCTTAGGGGACAAGGCGGGACCCAGTACTTC

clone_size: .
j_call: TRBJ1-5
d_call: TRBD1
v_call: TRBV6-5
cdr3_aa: CASRGQGCQPQHF
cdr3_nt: TGTGCCAGCAGGGGACAGGGCTGTCAGCCCCAGCATTTT

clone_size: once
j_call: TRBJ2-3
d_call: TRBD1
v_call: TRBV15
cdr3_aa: CATSSFSSTGVTDTQYF
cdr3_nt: TGTGCCACCAGCAGCTTTTCTTCGACAGGGGTCACAGATACGCAGTATTTT

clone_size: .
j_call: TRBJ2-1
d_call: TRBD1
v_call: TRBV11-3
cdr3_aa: CASSSRDRGFDEQFF
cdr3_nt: TGTGCCAGCAGCTCTCGTGACAGGGGATTCGATGAGCAGTTCTTC

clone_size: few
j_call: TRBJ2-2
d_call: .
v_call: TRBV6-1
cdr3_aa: CASSGGVGELFF
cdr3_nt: TGTGCCAGCAGTGGGGGGGTCGGGGAGCTGTTTTTT

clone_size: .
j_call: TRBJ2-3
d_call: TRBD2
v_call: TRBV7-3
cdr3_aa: CASSLWGTSADTQYF
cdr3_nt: TGTGCCAGCAGCTTATGGGGGACTAGCGCAGATACGCAGTATTTT

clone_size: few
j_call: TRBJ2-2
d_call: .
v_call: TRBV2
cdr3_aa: CASQRRGRDTGELFF
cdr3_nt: TGTGCCAGCCAAAGGAGGGGGCGTGACACCGGGGAGCTGTTTTTT

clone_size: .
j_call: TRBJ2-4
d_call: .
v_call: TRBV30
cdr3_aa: CAWSPGQLAKNIQYF
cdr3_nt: TGTGCCTGGAGTCCGGGACAACTAGCCAAAAACATTCAGTACTTC

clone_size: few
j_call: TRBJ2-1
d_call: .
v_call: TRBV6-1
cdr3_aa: CASSETLEWSEQFF
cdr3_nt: TGTGCCAGCAGTGAAACGCTCGAGTGGAGTGAGCAGTTCTTC

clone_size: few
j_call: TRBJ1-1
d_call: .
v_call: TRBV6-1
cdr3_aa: CASTLGRTEAFF
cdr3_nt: TGTGCCAGCACCTTGGGGCGGACTGAAGCTTTCTTT

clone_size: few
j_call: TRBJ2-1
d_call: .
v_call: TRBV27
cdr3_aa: CASSRGVPYNEQFF
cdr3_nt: TGTGCCAGCAGCCGCGGGGTCCCCTACAATGAGCAGTTCTTC

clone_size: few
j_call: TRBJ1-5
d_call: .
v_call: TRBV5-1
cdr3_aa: CASSLRGDNQPQHF
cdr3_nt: TGCGCCAGCAGCCTCCGGGGGGACAATCAGCCCCAGCATTTT

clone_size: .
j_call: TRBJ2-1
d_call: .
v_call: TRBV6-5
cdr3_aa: CASSYLRQANEQFF
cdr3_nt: TGTGCCAGCAGTTACCTCCGACAGGCCAATGAGCAGTTCTTC

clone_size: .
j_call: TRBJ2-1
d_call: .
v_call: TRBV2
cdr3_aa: CASSEAGGGWNEQFF
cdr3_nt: TGTGCCAGCAGTGAAGCGGGGGGGGGCTGGAATGAGCAGTTCTTC

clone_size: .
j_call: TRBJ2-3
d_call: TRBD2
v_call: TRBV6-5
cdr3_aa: CASSPGGGADTQYF
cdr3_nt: TGTGCCAGCAGCCCCGGGGGGGGCGCAGATACGCAGTATTTT

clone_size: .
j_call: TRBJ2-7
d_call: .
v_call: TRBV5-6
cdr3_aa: CASSPRTRVSEQYF
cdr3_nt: TGTGCCAGCAGCCCCCGGACAAGGGTAAGCGAGCAGTACTTC

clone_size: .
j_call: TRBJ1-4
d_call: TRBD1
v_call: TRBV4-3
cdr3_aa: CASSQALTGTANEKLFF
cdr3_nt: TGCGCCAGCAGCCAAGCTCTAACCGGGACAGCTAATGAAAAACTGTTTTTT

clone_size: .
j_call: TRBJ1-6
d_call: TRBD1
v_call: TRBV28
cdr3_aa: CASSFDRARNSPLHF
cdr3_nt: TGTGCCAGCAGTTTTGACAGGGCGCGGAATTCACCCCTCCACTTT

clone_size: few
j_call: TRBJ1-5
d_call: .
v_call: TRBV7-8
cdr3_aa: CASSAPTGRGNQPQHF
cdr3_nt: TGTGCCAGCAGCGCCCCAACAGGGAGAGGCAATCAGCCCCAGCATTTT

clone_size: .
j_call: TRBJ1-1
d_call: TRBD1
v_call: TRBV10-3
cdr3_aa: CAISVQGAGTEAFF
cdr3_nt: TGTGCCATCAGTGTCCAGGGGGCGGGTACTGAAGCTTTCTTT

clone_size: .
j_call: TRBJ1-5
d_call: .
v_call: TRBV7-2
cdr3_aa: CASSLRRGVDGNQPQHF
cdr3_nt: TGTGCCAGCAGCTTAAGACGCGGGGTTGACGGGAATCAGCCCCAGCATTTT

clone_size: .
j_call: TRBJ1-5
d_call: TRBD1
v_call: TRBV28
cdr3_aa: CASQSGTGGAQPQHF
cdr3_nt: TGTGCCAGTCAGTCGGGGACAGGGGGTGCTCAGCCCCAGCATTTT

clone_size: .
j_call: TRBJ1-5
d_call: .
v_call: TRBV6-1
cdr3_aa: CASSESGNQPQHF
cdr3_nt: TGTGCCAGCAGTGAAAGCGGCAATCAGCCCCAGCATTTT

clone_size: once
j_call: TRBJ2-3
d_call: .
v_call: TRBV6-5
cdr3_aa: CASSYLAGTDTQYF
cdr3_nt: TGTGCCAGCAGTTACCTGGCAGGGACAGATACGCAGTATTTT

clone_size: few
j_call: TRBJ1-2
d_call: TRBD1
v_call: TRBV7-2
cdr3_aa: CASSSRQGGYGYTF
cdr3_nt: TGTGCCAGCAGCTCCCGACAGGGCGGCTATGGCTACACCTTC

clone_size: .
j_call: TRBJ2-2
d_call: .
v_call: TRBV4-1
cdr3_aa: CASSQEGGSTANTGELFF
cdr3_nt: TGCGCCAGCAGCCAAGAAGGTGGGTCGACAGCGAACACCGGGGAGCTGTTTTTT

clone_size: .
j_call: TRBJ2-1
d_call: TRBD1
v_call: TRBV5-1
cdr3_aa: CASSFGTEYNEQFF
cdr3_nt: TGCGCCAGCAGCTTCGGGACAGAGTACAATGAGCAGTTCTTC

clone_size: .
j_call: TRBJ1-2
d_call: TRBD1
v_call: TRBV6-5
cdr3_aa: CASSPGGKHGYTF
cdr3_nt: TGTGCCAGCAGTCCAGGGGGGAAGCATGGCTACACCTTC

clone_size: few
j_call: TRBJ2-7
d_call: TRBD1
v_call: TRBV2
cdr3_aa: CASSGGQGDLEQYF
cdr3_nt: TGTGCCAGCAGTGGAGGACAGGGTGACCTGGAGCAGTACTTC

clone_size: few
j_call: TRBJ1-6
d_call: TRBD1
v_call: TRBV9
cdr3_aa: CASSSGQGAGSPLHF
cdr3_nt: TGTGCCAGCAGCTCCGGACAGGGGGCAGGTTCACCCCTCCACTTT

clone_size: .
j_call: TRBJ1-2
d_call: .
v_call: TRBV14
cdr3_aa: CASSPRTVYGYTF
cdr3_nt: TGTGCCAGCAGCCCACGGACTGTGTATGGCTACACCTTC

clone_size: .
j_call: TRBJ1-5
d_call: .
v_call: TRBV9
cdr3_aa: CASSAGPNQPQHF
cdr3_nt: TGTGCCAGCAGCGCAGGGCCAAATCAGCCCCAGCATTTT

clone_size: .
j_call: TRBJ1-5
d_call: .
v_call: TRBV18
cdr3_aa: CASSLTGNQPQHF
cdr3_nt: TGTGCCAGCTCACTAACAGGGAATCAGCCCCAGCATTTT

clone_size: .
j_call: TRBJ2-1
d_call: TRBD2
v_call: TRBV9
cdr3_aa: CASSPTSGGSREQFF
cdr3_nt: TGTGCCAGCAGCCCGACTAGCGGGGGGTCTAGGGAGCAGTTCTTC

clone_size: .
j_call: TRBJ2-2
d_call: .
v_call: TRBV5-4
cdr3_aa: CASSLAGSNTGELFF
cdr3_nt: TGTGCCAGCAGCTTGGCAGGGTCGAACACCGGGGAGCTGTTTTTT

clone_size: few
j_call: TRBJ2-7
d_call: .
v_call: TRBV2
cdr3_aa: CASSEARGNEQYF
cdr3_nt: TGTGCCAGCAGTGAAGCTAGGGGAAACGAGCAGTACTTC

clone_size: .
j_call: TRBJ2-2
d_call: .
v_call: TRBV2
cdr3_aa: CASKNAVNTGELFF
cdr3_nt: TGTGCCAGCAAGAATGCGGTAAACACCGGGGAGCTGTTTTTT

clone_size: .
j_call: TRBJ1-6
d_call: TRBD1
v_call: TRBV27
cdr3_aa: CASSLFGTGGSPLHF
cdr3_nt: TGTGCCAGCAGTTTATTCGGGACAGGGGGTTCACCCCTCCACTTT

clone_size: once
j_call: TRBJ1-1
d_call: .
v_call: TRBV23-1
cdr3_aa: CASSQSPARVTEAFF
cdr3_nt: TGCGCCAGCAGTCAATCTCCAGCCCGGGTCACTGAAGCTTTCTTT

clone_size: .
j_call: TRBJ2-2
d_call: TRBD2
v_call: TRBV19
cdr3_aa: CASRRGTNTGELFF
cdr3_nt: TGTGCCAGTAGGCGGGGGACCAACACCGGGGAGCTGTTTTTT

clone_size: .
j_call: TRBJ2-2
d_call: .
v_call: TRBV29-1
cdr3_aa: CSHTWGNTGELFF
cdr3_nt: TGCAGCCACACCTGGGGCAACACCGGGGAGCTGTTTTTT

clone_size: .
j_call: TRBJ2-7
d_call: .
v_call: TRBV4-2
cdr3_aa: CASSQAYTTYEQYF
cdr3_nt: TGTGCCAGCAGCCAAGCTTATACTACCTACGAGCAGTACTTC

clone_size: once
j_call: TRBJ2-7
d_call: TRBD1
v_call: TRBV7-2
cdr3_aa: CASILSRDSSYEQYF
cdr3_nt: TGTGCCAGCATCCTAAGCCGGGACAGCTCCTACGAGCAGTACTTC

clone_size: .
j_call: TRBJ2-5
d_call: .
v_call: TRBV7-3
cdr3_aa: CASSLSPGSETQYF
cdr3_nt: TGTGCCAGCAGCTTATCTCCGGGGAGTGAGACCCAGTACTTC

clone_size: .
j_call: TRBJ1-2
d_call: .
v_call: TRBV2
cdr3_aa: CASIGGGTIITNYGYTF
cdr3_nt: TGTGCCAGCATTGGGGGCGGAACCATAATTACTAACTATGGCTACACCTTC

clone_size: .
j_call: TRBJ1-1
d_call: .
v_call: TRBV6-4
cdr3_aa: CASSDGGSTEAFF
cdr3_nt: TGTGCCAGCAGTGACGGAGGGAGCACTGAAGCTTTCTTT

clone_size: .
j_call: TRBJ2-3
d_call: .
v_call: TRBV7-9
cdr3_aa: CASSSLGASTDTQYF
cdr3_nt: TGTGCCAGCAGCTCCCTGGGGGCTAGCACAGATACGCAGTATTTT